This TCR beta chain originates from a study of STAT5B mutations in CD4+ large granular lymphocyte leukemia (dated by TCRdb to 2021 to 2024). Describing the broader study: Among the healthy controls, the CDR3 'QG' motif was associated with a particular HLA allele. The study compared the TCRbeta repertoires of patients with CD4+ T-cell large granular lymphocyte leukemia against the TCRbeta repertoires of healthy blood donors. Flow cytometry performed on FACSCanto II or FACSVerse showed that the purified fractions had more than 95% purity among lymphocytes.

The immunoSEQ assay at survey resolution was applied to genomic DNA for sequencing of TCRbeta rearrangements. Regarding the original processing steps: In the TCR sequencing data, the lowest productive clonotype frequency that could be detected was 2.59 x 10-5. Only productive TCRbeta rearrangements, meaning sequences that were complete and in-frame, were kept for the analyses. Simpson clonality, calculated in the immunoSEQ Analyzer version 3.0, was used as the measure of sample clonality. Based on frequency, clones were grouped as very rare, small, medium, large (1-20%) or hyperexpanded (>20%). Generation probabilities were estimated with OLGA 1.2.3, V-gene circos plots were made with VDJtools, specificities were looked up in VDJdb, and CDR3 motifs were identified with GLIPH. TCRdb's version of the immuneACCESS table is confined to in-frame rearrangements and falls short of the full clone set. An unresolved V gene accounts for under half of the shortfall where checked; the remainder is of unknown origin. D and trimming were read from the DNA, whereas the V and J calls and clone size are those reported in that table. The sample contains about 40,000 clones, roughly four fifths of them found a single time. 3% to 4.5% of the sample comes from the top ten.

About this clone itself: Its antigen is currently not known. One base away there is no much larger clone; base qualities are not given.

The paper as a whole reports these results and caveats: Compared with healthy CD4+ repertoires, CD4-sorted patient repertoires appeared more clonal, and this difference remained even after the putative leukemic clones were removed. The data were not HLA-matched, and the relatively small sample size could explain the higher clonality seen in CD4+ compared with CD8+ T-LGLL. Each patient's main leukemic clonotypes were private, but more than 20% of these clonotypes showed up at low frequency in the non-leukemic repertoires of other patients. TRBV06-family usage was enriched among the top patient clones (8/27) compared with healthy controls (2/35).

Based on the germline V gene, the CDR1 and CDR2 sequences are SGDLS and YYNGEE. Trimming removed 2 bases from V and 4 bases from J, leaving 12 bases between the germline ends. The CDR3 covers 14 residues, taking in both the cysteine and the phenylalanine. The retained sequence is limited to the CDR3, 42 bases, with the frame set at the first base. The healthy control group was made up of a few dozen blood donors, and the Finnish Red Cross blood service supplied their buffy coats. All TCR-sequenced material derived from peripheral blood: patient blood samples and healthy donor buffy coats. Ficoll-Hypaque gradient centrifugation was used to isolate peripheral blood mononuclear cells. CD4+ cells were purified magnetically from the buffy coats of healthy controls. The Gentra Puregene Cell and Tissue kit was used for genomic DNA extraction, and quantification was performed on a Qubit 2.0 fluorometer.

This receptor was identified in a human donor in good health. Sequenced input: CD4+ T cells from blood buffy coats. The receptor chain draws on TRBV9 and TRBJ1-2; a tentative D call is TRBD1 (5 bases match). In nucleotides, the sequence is TGTGCCAGCAGCGTGGGTGGGGCGAGCTATGGCTACACCTTC. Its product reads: CASSVGGASYGYTF.